The 9 T cell receptor beta chains in this list originate from one sample, sequenced in a study of shared clonotypes between healthy human individuals. Naive CD8 populations comprised CD45RO-negative cells positively selected for CCR7, excluding terminally differentiated effector memory CD45RA+ cells. Libraries were prepared by immunoSEQ multiplex PCR; TCRdb keeps only in-frame clonotypes and omits some of them. The sample carries 2 million or so clones, less than 95% recorded once. Sequenced: naive CD8+ T cells sorted from blood. These TCRs come from a man between 18 and 29 years old in good health.

The chain carries TRBV11-2 and TRBJ2-3; D gene uncertain. Trimming removed 0 bases from V and 4 bases from J, with 17 bases in between. The CDR3 loop spans 17 amino acids. The germline gives CDR1 SGHAT, CDR2 FQNNGV. The CDR3 loop is CASSLDRVLSEADTQYF. DNA of the CDR3: TGTGCCAGCAGCTTAGATCGAGTCCTCTCAGAGGCAGATACGCAGTATTTT. Full variable domain (rest looked up from reference TRBV11-2 and TRBJ2-3): EAGVAQSPRYKIIEKRQSVAFWCNPISGHATLYWYQQILGQGPKLLIQFQNNGVVDDSQLPKDRFSAERLKGVDSTLKIQPAKLEDSAVYLCASSLDRVLSEADTQYFGPGTRLTVL.

The chain links TRBV27 to TRBJ1-5; TRBD1 agrees at 7 bases. This CDR3 region has 17 residues. J lost 0 bases, V lost 5 bases, and 10 bases had no gene match. Germline loops: CDR1 MNHEY, CDR2 SMNVEV (reference sequence). DNA of the CDR3: TGTGCCAGCAGTCCACAGGGGACGACATATAGCAATCAGCCCCAGCATTTT. Translated, it gives CASSPQGTTYSNQPQHF.

This clone was recorded only once. V is TRBV4-3 and J is TRBJ2-7; D not certain. The ends were cut back, 4 bases at V and 5 bases at J, with 12 bases in the middle. CDR1 LGHNA and CDR2 YSLEER come from the germline V gene. This CDR3 is 13 amino acids long. The chain's CDR3 is CASSPLLGNEQYF. The CDR3 bases are TGCGCCAGCAGCCCCCTTCTTGGGAACGAGCAGTACTTC.

The CDR3 loop is CASSLRGEAEAFF. The CDR3, as DNA: TGTGCCAGCAGCCTTAGGGGGGAGGCTGAAGCTTTCTTT. The rearrangement links TRBV14 to TRBJ1-1; D might be TRBD1 (6 bases). V shed 4 bases and J shed 6 bases, with 12 bases lying between them. Looked up from germline, CDR1 is SGHDN and CDR2 is FVKESK. The CDR3 extends over 13 amino acids.

This clone was counted once. The V gene is TRBV4-1, the J gene TRBJ2-7, with 10 bases lining up with TRBD2. Germline CDR1 is MGHRA and CDR2 is YSYEKL. The CDR3 is 16 residues long. V lost 1 base and J lost 5; bases outside the gene matches: 8. The CDR3 DNA reads TGCGCCAGCAGCCAAGTGGGACTAGCGCGGGAGGACGAGCAGTACTTC. It yields the protein CASSQVGLAREDEQYF.

This rearrangement joins TRBV4-3 to TRBJ1-5; no reliable D call. Germline loops: CDR1 LGHNA, CDR2 YSLEER. The CDR3 sequence is 16 residues long. The germline V and J ends were trimmed by 0 bases and 2 bases, with 11 bases remaining between them. CDR3 bases: TGCGCCAGCAGCCAAGATAGGTGGTATGGCAATCAGCCCCAGCATTTT. Protein sequence: CASSQDRWYGNQPQHF.

This clone was counted a single time. Other DNA sequences from this sample encode an identical CDR3 as well. The CDR3 protein is CASSSGWEQYF. In DNA, the CDR3 is TGTGCCAGCAGTTCAGGTTGGGAGCAGTACTTC. This chain links TRBV6-5 with TRBJ2-7; no clear D. V was cut by 4 bases and J by 7 bases, with 8 bases left in between. Germline CDR1 and CDR2: MNHEY and SVGAGI. CDR3 length: 11 amino acids.

This clone was seen once. V usage is TRBV7-9 and J usage is TRBJ1-1, with a tentative D call TRBD1 (5 bases). CDR3 size: 13 residues. V was clipped by 4 bases and J by 5 bases, with 11 bases between them. Germline V CDR1 and CDR2: SEHNR, FQNEAQ (reference sequence). CDR3 in amino acids: CASSWTSETEAFF. The CDR3 nucleotides read TGTGCCAGCAGCTGGACAAGTGAAACTGAAGCTTTCTTT.

The chain employs TRBV2 and TRBJ1-5, with D possibly matching TRBD1 (6 bases). Trimming pared 3 bases from V and 4 bases from J, leaving 13 bases between. Germline loops: CDR1 SNHLY, CDR2 FYNNEI. The CDR3 spans 15 residues. The CDR3 loop is CASSDLGTPNQPQHF. The CDR3 DNA reads as TGTGCCAGCAGTGATTTGGGGACACCAAATCAGCCCCAGCATTTT. The whole variable domain, remainder taken from reference TRBV2 and TRBJ1-5, is EPEVTQTPSHQVTQMGQEVILRCVPISNHLYFYWYRQILGQKVEFLVSFYNNEISEKSEIFDDQFSVERPDGSNFTLKIRSTKLEDSAMYFCASSDLGTPNQPQHFGDGTRLSIL.